These 6 T cell receptor beta chains originate from one sample sequenced in a study of shared T cell receptors in the human thymus. Clones were read by immunoSEQ multiplex PCR, and TCRdb kept only the in-frame ones, dropping some. The table includes about 710,000 clones, around 87% detected once. These data also featured in a second study, about human thymus T cells.

The sample consisted of thymocytes. The source of these receptors is a boy less than two years old with a congenital heart defect.

The genes are TRBV23-1 and TRBJ2-7; maybe TRBD2 (5 bases). TRBV23-1 qualifies as an ORF whose function is uncertain. With 2 bases removed from V and 11 bases from J, the gap between germline ends came to 19 bases. The CDR3 is 14 residues long. CDR3 in DNA: TGCGCCAGCAGTCAAGGGAGACACTTAAAAAAAAAGTACTTC. This translates into CASSQGRHLKKKYF.

The J gene is TRBJ1-4, the V gene TRBV5-8; D remains unclear. Trimming stripped 0 bases from V and 8 bases from J, with 8 bases between. The CDR3 consists of 13 residues. In germline, CDR1 is SGHTS, CDR2 YDEGEE. The CDR3 region is CASSLASTEKLFF. DNA of the CDR3: TGTGCCAGCAGCTTGGCCTCCACAGAAAAACTGTTTTTT.

In DNA form, the CDR3 reads TGTGCCAGCTCACCTTTTAGGACAGGGGGGGCCACTGAAGCTTTCTTT. As protein: CASSPFRTGGATEAFF. The chain carries TRBV18 and TRBJ1-1; the match to TRBD1 covers 10 bases. The CDR3 runs to 16 residues. After removal of 3 bases from V and 4 bases from J, the junction contained 8 bases not matched to a gene. Germline loops: CDR1 KGHSH, CDR2 LQKENI.

This chain links TRBV5-4 with TRBJ2-7; TRBD2 aligns across 13 bases. After removal of 0 bases from V and 5 bases from J, the junction contained 2 bases not matched to a gene. The CDR3 sequence is 15 residues long. Germline CDR1 and CDR2: SGHNT and YYREEE (reference sequence). CDR3 protein: CASSLAGLAGDEQYF. CDR3 coding DNA: TGTGCCAGCAGCTTGGCCGGACTAGCGGGAGACGAGCAGTACTTC.

This clone has only one observation. CDR3 loop: CASSLPRRGPPYEQYF. CDR3 DNA: TGTGCCAGCAGCCTACCTCGCAGGGGCCCTCCCTACGAGCAGTACTTC. This rearrangement joins TRBV5-4 to TRBJ2-7, with TRBD1 as a possible D gene (6 bases). Germline lookup yields CDR1 SGHNT and CDR2 YYREEE (reference sequence). V dropped 4 bases and J dropped 2 bases, with 19 bases sitting between them. The CDR3 length is 16 residues. The complete variable domain, with remaining parts taken from reference TRBV5-4 and TRBJ2-7, reads ETGVTQSPTHLIKTRGQQVTLRCSSQSGHNTVSWYQQALGQGPQFIFQYYREEENGRGNFPPRFSGLQFPNYSSELNVNALELDDSALYLCASSLPRRGPPYEQYFGPGTRLTVT.

The chain combines TRBV6-6 with TRBJ1-6; tentative D call: TRBD1 (5 bases). This CDR3 is built from 15 residues. Germline V gives CDR1 MNHNY, CDR2 SVGAGI (reference sequence). Trimming took 7 bases from V and 3 from J, leaving 13 bases between them. CDR3 sequence reads: CASTEGTYYNSPLHF. CDR3 bases: TGTGCCAGCACTGAGGGGACTTACTATAATTCACCCCTCCACTTT.